Following are 23 T cell receptor beta chains from one sample sequenced in a study of blood T cell repertoires in COVID-19. Generated by immunoSEQ multiplex PCR, the TCRdb table keeps only in-frame clones and is missing some. The sample shows about 49,000 clones, roughly 90% of them seen only once. The sequenced sample consisted of peripheral blood. The receptors stem from a man aged 80 or over with acute or convalescent COVID-19.

The chain employs TRBV7-2 and TRBJ1-1, with 8 positions matching TRBD1. The CDR3 loop spans 14 amino acids. The trim removed 2 bases at V and 2 bases at J, leaving 1 base unmatched. Germline-derived CDR1 and CDR2 are SGHTA and FQGNSA. CDR3 protein: CASSLTGGNTEAFF. The CDR3 DNA reads TGTGCCAGCAGCTTAACAGGGGGAAACACTGAAGCTTTCTTT. Together with reference TRBV7-2 and TRBJ1-1, the CDR3 gives the full variable domain: GAGVSQSPSNKVTEKGKDVELRCDPISGHTALYWYRQSLGQGLEFLIYFQGNSAPDKSGLPSDRFSAERTGGSVSTLTIQRTQQEDSAVYLCASSLTGGNTEAFFGQGTRLTVV.

This chain connects TRBV19 to TRBJ1-1, with a tentative D call TRBD1 (5 bases). V lost 5 bases and J lost 1, with 11 bases in between. Per germline, CDR1 LNHDA and CDR2 SQIVND (reference sequence). The CDR3 consists of 14 residues. CDR3 amino acids: CASSARGENTEAFF. CDR3 nucleotide sequence: TGTGCCAGTAGTGCGCGGGGGGAGAACACTGAAGCTTTCTTT.

The chain has TRBV7-2 and TRBJ2-3, with 9 bases that match TRBD2. Trimming took 0 bases from V and 6 from J; bases not matched to a gene: 7. Germline CDR1 reads SGHTA; CDR2 reads FQGNSA. CDR3 length: 16 amino acids. The CDR3 loop is CASSLAGGGASDTQYF. The CDR3 nucleotides are TGTGCCAGCAGCTTAGCTGGCGGGGGGGCTTCCGATACGCAGTATTTT.

J is TRBJ2-7 and V is TRBV5-1; TRBD1 matches 9 bases. CDR1 is SGHRS and CDR2 is YFSETQ in the germline V gene. Trimming at V came to 0 bases and at J to 1 base, leaving 5 bases not matched to a gene. The CDR3 has 16 residues. The DNA for the CDR3 is TGCGCCAGCAGCTTGGGCCGACAGGGGGTTTCCTACGAGCAGTACTTC. It is translated as CASSLGRQGVSYEQYF.

The CDR3 coding sequence is TGCGCCAGCACCACTGGGGGGGCCAGGGAGCAGTACTTC. Protein: CASTTGGAREQYF. J is TRBJ2-7 and V is TRBV5-1; D is possibly TRBD2 (7 bases). The CDR3 has 13 residues. Deletions cut 6 bases from V and 7 bases from J, with 17 bases between. Germline V gene sequence: CDR1 SGHRS, CDR2 YFSETQ.

The V call is TRBV3-1 (or the pseudogene TRBV3-2), the J call TRBJ2-3; maybe TRBD2 (5 bases). Germline V CDR1 and CDR2: LGHDT, YNNKEL (reference sequence). The CDR3 extends over 13 amino acids. Trimming removed 2 bases from V and 6 bases from J, with 9 bases in between. The CDR3 sequence: CASSQRGADTQYF. The CDR3 bases are TGTGCCAGCAGCCAACGGGGTGCGGATACGCAGTATTTT.

The count of this clone is one. The V call is TRBV4-1, the J call TRBJ2-7, with 11 bases matching TRBD2. Trimming at V came to 4 bases and at J to 2 bases, leaving 4 bases not matched to a gene. Germline V gene lookup returns CDR1 MGHRA and CDR2 YSYEKL. The CDR3 runs to 15 residues. In DNA form, the CDR3 reads TGCGCCAGCAGCCGAGGGACTAGCGGTACCTACGAGCAGTACTTC. Residues: CASSRGTSGTYEQYF.

This sequence joins TRBV18 and TRBJ2-3; perhaps TRBD1 as D (5 bases). CDR3 length equals 12 residues. The V end was cut by 3 bases, the J end by 8 bases, with 9 bases between. Germline values: CDR1 KGHSH, CDR2 LQKENI. CDR3 DNA: TGTGCCAGCTCACCCAGGGTCGGTACGCAGTATTTT. It yields the protein CASSPRVGTQYF. Looking up the rest from reference TRBV18 and TRBJ2-3 gives the full variable domain: NAGVMQNPRHLVRRRGQEARLRCSPMKGHSHVYWYRQLPEEGLKFMVYLQKENIIDESGMPKERFSAEFPKEGPSILRIQQVVRGDSAAYFCASSPRVGTQYFGPGTRLTVL.

This clone has a handful of counts. The chain is built from TRBV9 and TRBJ1-6, with D maybe TRBD1 (6 bases). Trimming cost V 0 bases and J 9 bases, with 16 bases left between them. Per germline, CDR1 SGDLS and CDR2 YYNGEE. This CDR3 has 16 amino acids. In DNA, the CDR3 is TGTGCCAGCAGCGTAGGCCCTCAGGGGAATAGTTCACCCCTCCACTTT. It translates to CASSVGPQGNSSPLHF.

J is TRBJ1-6 and V is TRBV6-5; 10 positions match TRBD1. The V gene's germline CDR1 is MNHEY and CDR2 SVGAGI. The length of the CDR3 is 16 residues. V dropped 2 bases and J dropped 6; count of bases not matched to a gene: 4. CDR3 protein: CASSYPRDRGNSPLHF. The CDR3 DNA is TGTGCCAGCAGTTACCCCCGGGACAGGGGTAATTCACCCCTCCACTTT.

The chain links TRBV5-1 to TRBJ2-3; 10 positions match TRBD2. There are 15 residues in the CDR3. Germline V gives CDR1 SGHRS, CDR2 YFSETQ. The V segment lost 2 bases and the J segment 1 base; nucleotides outside the gene matches: 1. CDR3 in DNA: TGCGCCAGCAGCTTTGGACTAGCGGGCACAGATACGCAGTATTTT. It yields the protein CASSFGLAGTDTQYF.

The chain combines TRBV6-2 or TRBV6-3 with TRBJ1-4; D ambiguous. The V gene lost 1 base and the J gene lost 7 bases, with 10 bases spanning the gap. This CDR3 is 14 amino acids long. Germline CDR1 reads MNHEY; CDR2 reads SVGEGT. The CDR3: CASSYFSRSEKLFF. In DNA, the CDR3 is TGTGCCAGCAGTTACTTCAGTAGGAGTGAAAAACTGTTTTTT.

The CDR3 DNA sequence: TGTGCCAGTAGTACAACACCTCCTAGCCCCGATACGCAGTATTTT. This translates into CASSTTPPSPDTQYF. V is TRBV19 and J is TRBJ2-3, with D perhaps TRBD2 (5 bases). Germline V CDR1 and CDR2: LNHDA, SQIVND (reference sequence). This CDR3 has 15 amino acids. The ends were cut back, 4 bases at V and 6 bases at J, with 17 bases in the middle.

The V and J genes are TRBV7-6 and TRBJ2-5, with D possibly being TRBD2 (6 bases). Germline values: CDR1 SGHVS, CDR2 FNYEAQ. Trimming removed 0 bases from V and 7 bases from J, with 15 bases in between. The CDR3 is made up of 15 amino acids. The DNA for the CDR3 is TGTGCCAGCAGCTTAGCGGAGGCAGGGCGGGGGACCCAGTACTTC. Residues: CASSLAEAGRGTQYF.

The chain is built from TRBV28 and TRBJ2-3; D might be TRBD2 (6 bases). V was trimmed by 4 bases and J by 0 bases, leaving 14 bases between them. The germline V gene has CDR1 MDHEN and CDR2 SYDVKM. There are 16 residues in the CDR3. The CDR3 spells CASSSLSGLSTDTQYF. In DNA form, the CDR3 reads TGTGCCAGCAGTTCCTTGAGCGGGCTTAGCACAGATACGCAGTATTTT.

V is TRBV12-3 or TRBV12-4 and J is TRBJ2-3; tentatively, D is TRBD1 (5 bases). V was pared by 7 bases and J by 1 base, with 9 bases between. This CDR3 has 13 amino acids. CDR3 sequence reads: CASTLTGTDTQYF. CDR3 bases: TGTGCCAGCACCCTGACAGGCACAGATACGCAGTATTTT.

The chain carries TRBV19 and TRBJ2-3; the match to TRBD1 covers 9 bases. The CDR3 sequence is 15 residues long. From germline, CDR1 is LNHDA and CDR2 SQIVND (reference sequence). V gave up 7 bases and J gave up 4 bases; unmatched junction bases: 9. Here the CDR3 reads CASTLRGQGADTQYF. CDR3 DNA: TGTGCCAGTACTCTAAGGGGACAGGGCGCAGATACGCAGTATTTT.

The CDR3 loop reads CASSPTGTAPEKLFF. CDR3 DNA: TGTGCCAGCAGTCCCACCGGGACTGCGCCCGAAAAACTGTTTTTT. The gene calls are TRBV9 and TRBJ1-4, with D perhaps matching TRBD1 (5 bases). Germline values: CDR1 SGDLS, CDR2 YYNGEE. The CDR3 runs to 15 residues. V lost 5 bases and J 8 bases, leaving 19 bases between the germline ends.

The V gene is TRBV5-1, the J gene TRBJ2-3, with 10 bases lining up with TRBD2. The J segment lost 6 bases and the V segment lost 5 bases, leaving 12 bases of the junction unmatched. The CDR3 totals 16 residues. Germline assignment: CDR1 SGHRS and CDR2 YFSETQ. This CDR3 is CASSSNSGGAGDTQYF. The CDR3 DNA reads as TGCGCCAGCAGTTCTAACAGCGGGGGGGCCGGGGATACGCAGTATTTT.

This rearrangement joins TRBV2 to TRBJ1-4; no reliable D call. With 0 bases removed from V and 7 bases from J, the gap between germline ends came to 12 bases. The length of the CDR3 is 15 residues. CDR1 is SNHLY, CDR2 FYNNEI, per germline. CDR3 DNA: TGTGCCAGCAGTGAAGCGCAGCGGATGAGTGAAAAACTGTTTTTT. Protein sequence: CASSEAQRMSEKLFF.

This chain links TRBV7-8 with TRBJ1-6; D is undetermined. Trimming shortened V by 5 bases and J by 1 base, and 9 bases separated the two germline ends. This CDR3 has 15 residues. CDR1 is SGHVS, CDR2 FQNEAQ, per germline. The CDR3 nucleotides read TGTGCCAGCAGCGCGATCGGGTCCTATAATTCACCCCTCCACTTT. Amino acid sequence: CASSAIGSYNSPLHF.

The chain recombines TRBV5-1 with TRBJ1-4; 8 nucleotides agree with TRBD1. CDR3 length: 14 residues. J was trimmed by 6 bases and V by 3 bases; bases with no gene match: 4. The germline V gene encodes CDR1 SGHRS and CDR2 YFSETQ. The CDR3 bases are TGCGCCAGCAGCTCAAAGACAGGGGATGAAAAACTGTTTTTT. Amino acid sequence: CASSSKTGDEKLFF.

V is TRBV7-9 and J is TRBJ1-2; 8 nucleotides align to TRBD1. Germline lookup yields CDR1 SEHNR and CDR2 FQNEAQ (reference sequence). V lost 0 bases, J lost 4 bases, and 7 bases stayed unmatched. The CDR3 is 16 residues long. The CDR3 DNA is TGTGCCAGCAGCTTAGCGGGGCTTGGACAGGGCTATGGCTACACCTTC. Protein sequence: CASSLAGLGQGYGYTF.